What follows is one T cell receptor beta chain and its context. These data belong to a study of blood T cell repertoires in COVID-19. About the study: From T cells, B-cell-depleted T cells, or PBMCs came the material, which was cDNA or gDNA.

Original handling: Estimates of nucleated cell counts were drawn from the amplification of reference gene primers. The repertoire was sequenced with immunoSEQ multiplex PCR; TCRdb's copy has only in-frame clones and lacks some. That table gives V, J and clone size, and the DNA gave D and trimming. The sample shows 43,000 or so clones, over 75% of them seen only once. CDR1 SGDLS and CDR2 YYNGEE come from the germline V gene. Trimming took off 4 bases at V and 0 bases at J, with 11 bases between the two ends. The CDR3 sequence is 16 residues long. Sequenced material: peripheral blood. The chain links TRBV9 to TRBJ2-6; D unclear. This clonotype was sampled from a woman aged 55-70 years with acute or convalescent COVID-19. CDR3 nucleotide sequence: TGTGCCAGCAGCTACAGTTTTGGCTCTGGGGCCAACGTCCTGACTTTC. It translates to CASSYSFGSGANVLTF.